The entry below gives a single T cell receptor (beta chain) sequence along with its context. The sample belongs to a study of blood T cell repertoires in COVID-19. Clones were read by immunoSEQ multiplex PCR, and TCRdb kept only the in-frame ones, dropping some. Of approximately 150,000 clones in the sample, 86% are singletons; the top ten hold roughly 8%. The receptor was derived from a woman aged 55-70 years with acute or convalescent COVID-19. Material for sequencing was peripheral blood.

The CDR3 DNA follows: TGTGCCAGCAGTTACTCAGGGGCTAGCTACGAGCAGTACTTC. Amino acids: CASSYSGASYEQYF. The J gene is TRBJ2-7, the V gene TRBV6-5; the D gene is possibly TRBD1 (5 bases). V lost 0 bases and J lost 3, with 9 bases in between. Germline V gene lookup returns CDR1 MNHEY and CDR2 SVGAGI. The CDR3 sequence is 14 residues long.